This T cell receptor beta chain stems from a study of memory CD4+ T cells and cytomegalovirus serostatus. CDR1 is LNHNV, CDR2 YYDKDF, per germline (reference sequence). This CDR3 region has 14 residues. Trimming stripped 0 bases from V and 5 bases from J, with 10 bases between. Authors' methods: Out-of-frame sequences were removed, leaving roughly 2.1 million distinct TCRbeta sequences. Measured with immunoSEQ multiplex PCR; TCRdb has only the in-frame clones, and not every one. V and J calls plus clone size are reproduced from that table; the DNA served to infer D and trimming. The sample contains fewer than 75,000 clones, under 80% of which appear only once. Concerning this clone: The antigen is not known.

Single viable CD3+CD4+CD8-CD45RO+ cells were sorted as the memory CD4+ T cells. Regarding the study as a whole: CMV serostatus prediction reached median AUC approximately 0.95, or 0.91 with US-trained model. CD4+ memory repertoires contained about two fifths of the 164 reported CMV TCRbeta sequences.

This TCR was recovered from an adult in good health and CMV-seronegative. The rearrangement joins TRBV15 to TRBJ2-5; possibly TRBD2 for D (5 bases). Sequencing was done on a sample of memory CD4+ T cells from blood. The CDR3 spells CATSRDPGGETQYF. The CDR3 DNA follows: TGTGCCACCAGCAGAGATCCAGGCGGGGAGACCCAGTACTTC.